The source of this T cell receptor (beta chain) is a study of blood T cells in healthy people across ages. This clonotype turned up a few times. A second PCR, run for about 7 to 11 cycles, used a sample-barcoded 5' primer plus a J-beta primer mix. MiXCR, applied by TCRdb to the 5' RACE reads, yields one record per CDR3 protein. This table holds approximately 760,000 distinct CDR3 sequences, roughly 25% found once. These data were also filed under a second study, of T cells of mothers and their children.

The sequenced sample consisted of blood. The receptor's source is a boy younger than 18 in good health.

CDR3 DNA: TGTGCCAGTAGTCCTAAGGGGAGGGCTGGCACTGAAGCTTTCTTT. Translated, it gives CASSPKGRAGTEAFF. J is TRBJ1-1 and V is TRBV19; tentative D call: TRBD1 (5 bases). The CDR3 loop spans 15 amino acids. V dropped 5 bases and J dropped 4 bases, with 17 bases sitting between them. Germline-derived CDR1 and CDR2 are LNHDA and SQIVND (reference sequence).